This T cell receptor (beta chain) was captured in a study of a mutant IDH1 vaccine in newly diagnosed glioma. Study-wide context: The treated population exhibited a male proportion of roughly 62%, a female proportion of about 38%, and a mean age of approximately 41 years. Former treatment meant radiotherapy, temozolomide, or both; the majority had gotten both.

As to time point: baseline, week 1 (first vaccination visit). Treatment denoted: pre-vaccination baseline after standard-of-care therapy. Donors had new IDH1-mutant astrocytomas of WHO grade 3 or 4 (ATRX-lost). About this clone: The antigen remains unidentified.

The CDR3 runs to 16 residues. The germline CDR1 and CDR2 sequences are SGHDT and YYEEEE. V lost 1 base to trimming and J lost 0 bases, with 10 bases between them. Study-level findings and limits: Overall, 85% to 95% of patients had vaccine-induced immune responses.

Method: immunoSEQ multiplex PCR; TCRdb's copy keeps in-frame clones and lacks some. The sample has about 67,000 clones, around 82% seen once; the top ten hold approximately 4.4%. This chain joins TRBV5-6 and TRBJ1-4; TRBD1 might be the D (5 bases). The material sequenced was peripheral blood mononuclear cells (PBMCs), taken from a glioma patient treated with radiotherapy, temozolomide or both. The receptor's source is a woman aged 18-35 years with glioma. Some clones in this sample may be carry-over from other donors' samples. The CDR3, as DNA: TGTGCCAGCAGCTTGCGGGACGGAGCAACTAATGAAAAACTGTTTTTT. As protein: CASSLRDGATNEKLFF.